The table lists the clone carrying this T cell receptor beta chain with a few counts. The antigen is not known. The protocol was immunoSEQ multiplex PCR, while the TCRdb copy is restricted to in-frame clones and leaves out a portion. In the table there are about 300,000 clones, roughly 70% of which are singletons. The data originate from a study of shared clonotypes between healthy human individuals. Findings and limits, study-wide: Donor scarcity curtailed the genetic and exposure-history diversity represented herein. Sorted-subset sequencing, rarefaction showed, was incomplete despite large depth.

Input material: memory CD4+ T cells sorted from blood. Regarding subset: CD45RA-negative fraction. This receptor was obtained from a man aged 25 to 40 in good health.

CDR3 in amino acids: CASSPPRRDENNEQFF. CDR3 coding DNA: TGTGCCAGCTCACCACCCCGCAGGGACGAAAACAATGAGCAGTTCTTC. The V call is TRBV18, the J call TRBJ2-1; the D gene could be TRBD1 or TRBD2 (5 bases each). CDR1 and CDR2 (germline): KGHSH, LQKENI. The CDR3 is 16 residues long. The V gene lost 0 bases and the J gene lost 5 bases, with 14 bases spanning the gap.